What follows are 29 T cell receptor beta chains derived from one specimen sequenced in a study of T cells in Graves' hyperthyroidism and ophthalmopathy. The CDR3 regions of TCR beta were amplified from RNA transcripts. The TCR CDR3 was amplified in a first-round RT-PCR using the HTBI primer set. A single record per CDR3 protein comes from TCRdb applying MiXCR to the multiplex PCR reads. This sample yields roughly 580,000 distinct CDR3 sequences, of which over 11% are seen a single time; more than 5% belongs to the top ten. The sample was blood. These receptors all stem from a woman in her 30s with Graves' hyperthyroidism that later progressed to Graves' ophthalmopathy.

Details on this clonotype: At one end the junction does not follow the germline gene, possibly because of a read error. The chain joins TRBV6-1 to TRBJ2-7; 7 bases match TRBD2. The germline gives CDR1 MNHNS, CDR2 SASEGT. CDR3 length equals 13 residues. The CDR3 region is CAGSPAGFSEQYF. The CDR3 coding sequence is TGTGCCGGCAGTCCAGCGGGGTTTAGCGAGCAGTACTTC.

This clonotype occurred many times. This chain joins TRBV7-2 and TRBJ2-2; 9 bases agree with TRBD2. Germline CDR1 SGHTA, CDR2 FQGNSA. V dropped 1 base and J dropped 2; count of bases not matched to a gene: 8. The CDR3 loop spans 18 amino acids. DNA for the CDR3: TGTGCCAGCAGCTTAGTTGGGCTAGCGGGGTTTAACACCGGGGAGCTGTTTTTT. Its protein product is CASSLVGLAGFNTGELFF.

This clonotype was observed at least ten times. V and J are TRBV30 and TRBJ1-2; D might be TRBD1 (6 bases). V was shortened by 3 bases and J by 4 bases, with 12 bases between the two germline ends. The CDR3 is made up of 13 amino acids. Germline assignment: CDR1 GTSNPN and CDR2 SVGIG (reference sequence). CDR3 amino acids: CAWRGQYLYGYTF. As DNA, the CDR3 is TGTGCCTGGAGAGGACAGTATCTCTATGGCTACACCTTC.

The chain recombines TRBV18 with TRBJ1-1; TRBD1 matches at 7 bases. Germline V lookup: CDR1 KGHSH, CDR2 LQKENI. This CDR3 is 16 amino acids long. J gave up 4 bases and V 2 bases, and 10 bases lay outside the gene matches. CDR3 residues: CASSPNDRERVTEAFF. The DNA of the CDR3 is TGTGCCAGCTCACCAAATGACAGGGAACGGGTCACTGAAGCTTTCTTT.

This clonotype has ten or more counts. CDR3 loop: CASSLGRFYGYTF. The DNA of the CDR3 is TGTGCCAGCAGTCTTGGACGGTTCTATGGCTACACCTTC. J is TRBJ1-2 and V is TRBV6-1, with D uncertain. In germline, CDR1 is MNHNS, CDR2 SASEGT. V lost 5 bases and J lost 4, with 11 bases in between. CDR3 size: 13 residues.

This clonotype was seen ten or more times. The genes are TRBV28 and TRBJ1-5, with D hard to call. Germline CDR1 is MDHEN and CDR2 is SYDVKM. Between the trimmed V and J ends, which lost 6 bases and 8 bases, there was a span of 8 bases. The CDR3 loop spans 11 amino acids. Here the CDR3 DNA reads TGTGCCAGCAGGGCCCACGAGCCCCAGCATTTT. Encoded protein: CASRAHEPQHF.

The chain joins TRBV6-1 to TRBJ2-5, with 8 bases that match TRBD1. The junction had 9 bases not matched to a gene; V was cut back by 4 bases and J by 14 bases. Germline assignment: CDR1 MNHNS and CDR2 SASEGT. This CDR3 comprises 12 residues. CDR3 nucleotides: TGTGCCAGCAGTGGGCCCCCGGACAGGGTCTACTTC. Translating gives CASSGPPDRVYF.

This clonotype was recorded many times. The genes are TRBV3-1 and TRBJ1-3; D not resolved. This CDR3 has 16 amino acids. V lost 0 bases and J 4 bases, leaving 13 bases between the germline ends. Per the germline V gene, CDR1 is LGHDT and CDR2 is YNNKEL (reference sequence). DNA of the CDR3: TGTGCCAGCAGCCAAGATTTAGTTGACGGCGGAAACACCATATATTTT. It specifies CASSQDLVDGGNTIYF.

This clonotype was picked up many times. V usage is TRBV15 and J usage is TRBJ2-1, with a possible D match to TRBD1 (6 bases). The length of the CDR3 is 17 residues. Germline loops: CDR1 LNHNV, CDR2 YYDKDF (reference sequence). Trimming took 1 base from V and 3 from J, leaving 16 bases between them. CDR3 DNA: TGTGCCACCAGCAGAGCAAGGGACATTCAGGACTACAATGAGCAGTTCTTC. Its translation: CATSRARDIQDYNEQFF.

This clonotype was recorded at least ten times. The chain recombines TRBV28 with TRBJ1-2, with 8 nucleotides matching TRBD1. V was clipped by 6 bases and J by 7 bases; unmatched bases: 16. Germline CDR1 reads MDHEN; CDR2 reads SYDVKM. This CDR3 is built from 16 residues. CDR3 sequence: CASSPLRSTGVGGYTF. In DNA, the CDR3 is TGTGCCAGCAGCCCCTTAAGGTCGACAGGGGTGGGTGGCTACACCTTC.

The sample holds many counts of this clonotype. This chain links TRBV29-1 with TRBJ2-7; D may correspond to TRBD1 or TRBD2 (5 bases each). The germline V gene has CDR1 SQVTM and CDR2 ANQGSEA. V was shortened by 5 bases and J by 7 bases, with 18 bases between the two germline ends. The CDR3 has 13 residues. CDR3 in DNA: TGCAGCGTTTCCGGGACGGTGATGGAGGAGCAGTACTTC. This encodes CSVSGTVMEEQYF.

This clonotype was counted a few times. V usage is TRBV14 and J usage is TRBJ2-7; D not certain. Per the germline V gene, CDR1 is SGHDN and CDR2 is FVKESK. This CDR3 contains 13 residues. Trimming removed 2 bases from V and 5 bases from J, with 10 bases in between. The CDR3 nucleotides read TGTGCCAGCAGCCAAAACCGGTGGGACGAGCAGTACTTC. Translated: CASSQNRWDEQYF.

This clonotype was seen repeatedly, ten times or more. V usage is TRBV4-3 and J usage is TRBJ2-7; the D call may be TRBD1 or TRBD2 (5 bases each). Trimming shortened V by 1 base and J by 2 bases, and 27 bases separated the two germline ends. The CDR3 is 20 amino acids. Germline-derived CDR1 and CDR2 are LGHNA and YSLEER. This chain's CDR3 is CASSQGAGLNWGTYPYEQYF. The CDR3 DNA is TGCGCCAGCAGCCAAGGGGCCGGGCTCAATTGGGGGACCTACCCCTACGAGCAGTACTTC.

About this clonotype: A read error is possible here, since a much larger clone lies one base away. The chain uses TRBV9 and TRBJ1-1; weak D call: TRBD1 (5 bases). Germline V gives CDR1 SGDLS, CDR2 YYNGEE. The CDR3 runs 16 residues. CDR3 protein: CASSVESRVSTTKAFF. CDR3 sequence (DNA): TGTGCCAGCAGCGTAGAATCCAGGGTGTCGACCACTAAAGCTTTCTTT. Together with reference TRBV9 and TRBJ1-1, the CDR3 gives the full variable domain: DSGVTQTPKHLITATGQRVTLRCSPRSGDLSVYWYQQSLDQGLQFLIQYYNGEERAKGNILERFSAQQFPDLHSELNLSSLELGDSALYFCASSVESRVSTTKAFFGQGTRLTVV.

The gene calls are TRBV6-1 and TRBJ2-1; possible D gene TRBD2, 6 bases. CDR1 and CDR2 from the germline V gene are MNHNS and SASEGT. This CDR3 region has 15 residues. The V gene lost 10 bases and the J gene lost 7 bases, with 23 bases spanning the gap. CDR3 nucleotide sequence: TGTGCCACCACACGTAGGGCTAGCGCAGGGAATGAGCAGTTCTTC. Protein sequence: CATTRRASAGNEQFF.

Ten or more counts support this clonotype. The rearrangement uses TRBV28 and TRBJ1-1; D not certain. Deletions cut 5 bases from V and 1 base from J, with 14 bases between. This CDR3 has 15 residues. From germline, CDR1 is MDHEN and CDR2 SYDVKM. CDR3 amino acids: CASSPVPSGNTEAFF. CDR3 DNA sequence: TGTGCCAGCAGTCCCGTGCCGTCGGGGAACACTGAAGCTTTCTTT.

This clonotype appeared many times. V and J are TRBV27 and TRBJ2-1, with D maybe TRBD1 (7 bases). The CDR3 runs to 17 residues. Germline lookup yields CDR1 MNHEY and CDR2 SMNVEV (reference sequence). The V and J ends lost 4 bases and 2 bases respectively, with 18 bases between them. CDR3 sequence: CASSSAQGGAPYNEQFF. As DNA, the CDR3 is TGTGCCAGCAGTTCAGCCCAGGGGGGCGCTCCCTACAATGAGCAGTTCTTC.

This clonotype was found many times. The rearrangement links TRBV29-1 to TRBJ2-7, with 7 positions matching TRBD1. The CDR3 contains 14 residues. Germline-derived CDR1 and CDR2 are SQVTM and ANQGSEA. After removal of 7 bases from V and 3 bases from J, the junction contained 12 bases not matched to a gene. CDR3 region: CSGARDSNFYEQYF. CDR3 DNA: TGCAGCGGAGCCCGGGACAGTAACTTCTACGAGCAGTACTTC.

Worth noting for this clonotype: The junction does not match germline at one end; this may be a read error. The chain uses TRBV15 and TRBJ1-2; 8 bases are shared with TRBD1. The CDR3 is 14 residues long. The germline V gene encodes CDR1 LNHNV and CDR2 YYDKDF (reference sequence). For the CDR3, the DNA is TGTGCCACCAGCAGAGACAGGGGGCTGGGTGGCTACATCTTC. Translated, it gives CATSRDRGLGGYIF.

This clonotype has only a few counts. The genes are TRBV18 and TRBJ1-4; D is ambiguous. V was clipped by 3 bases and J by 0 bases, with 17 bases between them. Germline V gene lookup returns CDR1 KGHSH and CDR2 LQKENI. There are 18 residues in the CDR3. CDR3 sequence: CASSPDLSGDSTNEKLFF. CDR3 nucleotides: TGTGCCAGCTCACCCGACCTTAGCGGGGATTCAACTAATGAAAAACTGTTTTTT.

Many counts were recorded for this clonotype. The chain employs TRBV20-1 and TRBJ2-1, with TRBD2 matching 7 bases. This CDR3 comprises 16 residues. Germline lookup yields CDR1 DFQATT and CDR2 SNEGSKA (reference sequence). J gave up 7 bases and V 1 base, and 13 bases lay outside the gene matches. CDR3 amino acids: CSARVARGKRVNEQFF. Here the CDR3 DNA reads TGCAGTGCTAGAGTTGCGCGGGGGAAGCGGGTGAATGAGCAGTTCTTC.

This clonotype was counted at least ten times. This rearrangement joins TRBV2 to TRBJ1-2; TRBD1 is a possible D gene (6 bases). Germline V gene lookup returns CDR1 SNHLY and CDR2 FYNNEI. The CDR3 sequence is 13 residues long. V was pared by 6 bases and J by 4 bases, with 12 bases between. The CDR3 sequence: CASRQGLGYGYTF. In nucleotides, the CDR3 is TGTGCCAGCAGACAGGGCCTGGGCTATGGCTACACCTTC.

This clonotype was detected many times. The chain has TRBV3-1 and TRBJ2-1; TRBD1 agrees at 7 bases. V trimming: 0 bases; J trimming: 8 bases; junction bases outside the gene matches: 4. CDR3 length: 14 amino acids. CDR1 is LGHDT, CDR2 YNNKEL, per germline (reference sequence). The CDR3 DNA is TGTGCCAGCAGCCAAGAACAGGGGAGACATGAGCAGTTCTTC. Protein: CASSQEQGRHEQFF.

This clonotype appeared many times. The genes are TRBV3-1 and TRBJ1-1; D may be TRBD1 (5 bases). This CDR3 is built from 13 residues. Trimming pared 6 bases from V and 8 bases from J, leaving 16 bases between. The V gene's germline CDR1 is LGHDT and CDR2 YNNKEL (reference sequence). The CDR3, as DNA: TGTGCCAGCAGGCGGAGGACAAGACCAGAAGCTTTCTTT. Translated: CASRRRTRPEAFF.

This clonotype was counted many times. The CDR3 nucleotides read TGTGCCAGCAGTACTAGCGGGAGGGCCTTTTACAATGAGCAGTTCTTC. Protein sequence: CASSTSGRAFYNEQFF. V usage is TRBV3-1 and J usage is TRBJ2-1; TRBD2 matches at 13 bases. Germline CDR1 LGHDT, CDR2 YNNKEL (reference sequence). After removal of 6 bases from V and 4 bases from J, the junction contained 6 bases not matched to a gene. The CDR3 has 16 amino acids.

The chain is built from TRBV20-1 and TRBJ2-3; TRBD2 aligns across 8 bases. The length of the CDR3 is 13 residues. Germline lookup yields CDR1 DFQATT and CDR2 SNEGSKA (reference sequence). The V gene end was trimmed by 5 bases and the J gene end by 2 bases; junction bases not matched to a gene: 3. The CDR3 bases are TGCAGTGCTCCCGGGAGGGACACAGATACGCAGTATTTT. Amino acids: CSAPGRDTDTQYF.

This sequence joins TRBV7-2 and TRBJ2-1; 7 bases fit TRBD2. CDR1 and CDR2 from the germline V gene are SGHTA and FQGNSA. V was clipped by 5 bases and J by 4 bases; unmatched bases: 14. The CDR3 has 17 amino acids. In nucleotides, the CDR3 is TGTGCCAGCAGCCAGCTTTTGGCGGGAGTGGGGTACAATGAGCAGTTCTTC. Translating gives CASSQLLAGVGYNEQFF.

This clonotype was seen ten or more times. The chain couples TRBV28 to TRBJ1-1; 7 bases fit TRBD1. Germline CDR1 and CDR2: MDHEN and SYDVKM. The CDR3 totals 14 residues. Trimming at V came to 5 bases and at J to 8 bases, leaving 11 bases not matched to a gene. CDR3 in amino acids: CASSKLSQGWEAFF. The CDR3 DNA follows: TGTGCCAGCAGTAAACTGTCACAGGGGTGGGAAGCTTTCTTT.

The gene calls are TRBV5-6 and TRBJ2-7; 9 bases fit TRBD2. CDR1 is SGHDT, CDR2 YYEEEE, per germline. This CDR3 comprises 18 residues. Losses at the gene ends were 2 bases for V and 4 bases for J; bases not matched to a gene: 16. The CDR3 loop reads CASSFNHRVGLAVYEQYF. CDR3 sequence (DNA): TGTGCCAGCAGCTTCAACCACCGGGTGGGACTAGCTGTATACGAGCAGTACTTC.